This T cell receptor beta chain originates from a study of low-dose radiotherapy and immunotherapy resistance in tumors. This clonotype was counted many times. Time point in this sample: after trial treatment. Noted treatment: LDRT plus nivolumab, ipilimumab, low-dose cyclophosphamide and aspirin (RACIN trial). Priming of first-strand cDNA relied on TRAV- and TRBV-specific primers (covering alpha and beta chains). For amplifying TCRs, the PCR ran for approximately 18 cycles with Phusion, which was used together with a constant-region primer and the adapter on the V primers. TCRdb passed the reads through MiXCR, listing each CDR3 protein once. The repertoire consists of tens of thousands of distinct CDR3 sequences, with 20% to 25% occurring once and the leading ten covering roughly 13%. The sequencing here drew on PBMCs, taken after low-dose radiotherapy plus immunotherapy. The sequence derives from a female donor with ovarian cancer.

The DNA of the CDR3 is TGTGCCAGCAGCCCAGTCGGCTCCTACGAGCAGTACTTC. As protein: CASSPVGSYEQYF. This chain links TRBV4-2 with TRBJ2-7, with unresolved D. Germline CDR1 reads LGHNA; CDR2 reads YNFKEQ. Trimming removed 4 bases from V and 0 bases from J, with 7 bases in between. CDR3 length: 13 amino acids.